A selection of T cell receptor beta chains follows, all from one sample in a study of shared clonotypes between healthy human individuals. Produced via immunoSEQ multiplex PCR; TCRdb's table is partial and in-frame only. Here the sample spans approximately 1.5 million clones, around 98% being singletons. The source material was naive CD4+ T cells sorted from blood. These receptors originate from a young man in good health. The CDR3 runs from the conserved cysteine through the conserved F or W. Clone size is not always given. Where it is, it says once, few, many or a class for expanded clones.

CDR3: CASRVGGAGKLFF
J: TRBJ1-4
V: TRBV19
size: NA

CDR3: CASSEFLAATDTQYF
J: TRBJ2-3
V: TRBV10-1
size: NA

CDR3: CASSLGAGIYNEQFF
J: TRBJ2-1
V: TRBV5-1
size: NA

CDR3: CSVVRVNTEAFF
J: TRBJ1-1
V: TRBV29-1
size: NA

CDR3: CASRFAYEQYF
J: TRBJ2-7
V: TRBV27
size: NA

CDR3: CASSYGQGNTIYF
J: TRBJ1-3
V: TRBV6-5
size: NA

CDR3: CASSEYPPSQGNYGYTF
J: TRBJ1-2
V: TRBV25-1
size: NA

CDR3: CASSSTSVNEQFF
J: TRBJ2-1
V: TRBV6-6
size: NA

CDR3: CASSLDRYGYTF
J: TRBJ1-2
V: TRBV19
size: NA

CDR3: CASRENEKLFF
J: TRBJ1-4
V: TRBV2
size: NA

CDR3: CASSTAGLGEQFF
J: TRBJ2-1
V: TRBV9
size: NA

CDR3: CASSYWTGENEKLFF
J: TRBJ1-4
V: TRBV6-5
size: NA

CDR3: CATSRGEETQYF
J: TRBJ2-5
V: TRBV15
size: once

CDR3: CSVWAAGDYGYTF
J: TRBJ1-2
V: TRBV29-1
size: NA

CDR3: CASSLERDEQYF
J: TRBJ2-7
V: TRBV5-1
size: NA

CDR3: CASSQWAGGPLHSTVDF
J: TRBJ2-3
V: TRBV4-1
size: NA

CDR3: CASSPTAGTGNTGELFF
J: TRBJ2-2
V: TRBV18
size: NA

CDR3: CASSLAEREQYF
J: TRBJ2-7
V: TRBV5-4
size: NA

CDR3: CASSLGRRQPQHF
J: TRBJ1-5
V: TRBV5-6
size: NA

CDR3: CASSLWGSYEQYF
J: TRBJ2-7
V: TRBV5-4
size: NA

CDR3: CASSEGRMAYGYTF
J: TRBJ1-2
V: TRBV5-1
size: NA

CDR3: CASRIEERTSGLQETQYF
J: TRBJ2-5
V: TRBV28
size: NA

CDR3: CASSFAEASTDTQYF
J: TRBJ2-3
V: TRBV5-1
size: NA

CDR3: CASSYLDRGRSKTQYF
J: TRBJ2-5
V: TRBV6-6
size: NA

CDR3: CASSFTVGELFF
J: TRBJ2-2
V: TRBV10-1
size: NA

CDR3: CASSLQGQSDTIYF
J: TRBJ1-3
V: TRBV2
size: NA